The source of this T cell receptor (beta chain) is a study of blood T cell repertoires in COVID-19. Study information: Before being deemed recovered, Cohort 3 donors had two negative PCRs, clearance, or symptom resolution. Sites in the United States, Italy and Spain provided acute and convalescent COVID-19 samples. From T cells, B-cell-depleted T cells, or PBMCs came the material, which was cDNA or gDNA.

Germline CDR1 is MNHEY and CDR2 is SVGAGI. The CDR3 is made up of 15 amino acids. Trimming cost V 6 bases and J 2 bases, with 16 bases left between them. Method: immunoSEQ multiplex PCR; TCRdb's copy keeps in-frame clones and lacks some. The repertoire holds about 150,000 clones, roughly 78% seen once, with around 20% in the top ten. The TCR sequence derives from a woman in her 70s in a cohort exposed to, infected with or recovered from COVID-19 (not recorded which). Material: PBMCs or T cells enriched from blood (not recorded which). This chain uses TRBV6-5 with TRBJ1-2; maybe TRBD1 (6 bases). CDR3 protein: CASRVEGGGNYGYTF. The CDR3 nucleotides are TGTGCCAGCAGGGTGGAGGGAGGGGGGAACTATGGCTACACCTTC.